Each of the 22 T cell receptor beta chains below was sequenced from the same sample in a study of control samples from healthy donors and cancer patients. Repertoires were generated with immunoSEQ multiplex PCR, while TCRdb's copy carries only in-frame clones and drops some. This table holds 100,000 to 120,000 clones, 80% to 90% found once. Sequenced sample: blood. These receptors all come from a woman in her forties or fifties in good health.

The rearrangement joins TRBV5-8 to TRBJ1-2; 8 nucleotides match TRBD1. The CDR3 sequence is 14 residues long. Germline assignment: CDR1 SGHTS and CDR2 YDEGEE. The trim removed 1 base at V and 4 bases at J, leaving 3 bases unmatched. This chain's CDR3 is CASSLTGGGYGYTF. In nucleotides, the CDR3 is TGTGCCAGCAGCTTGACAGGGGGAGGCTATGGCTACACCTTC.

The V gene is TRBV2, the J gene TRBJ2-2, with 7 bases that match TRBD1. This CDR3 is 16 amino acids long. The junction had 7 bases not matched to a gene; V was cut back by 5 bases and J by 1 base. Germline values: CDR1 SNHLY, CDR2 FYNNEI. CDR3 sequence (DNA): TGTGCCAGCAGTTTAGACAGGGTCGAGAACACCGGGGAGCTGTTTTTT. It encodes CASSLDRVENTGELFF.

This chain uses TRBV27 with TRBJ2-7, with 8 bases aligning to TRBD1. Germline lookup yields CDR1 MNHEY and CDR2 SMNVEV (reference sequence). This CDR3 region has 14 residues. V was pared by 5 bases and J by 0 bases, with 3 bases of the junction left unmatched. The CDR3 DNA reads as TGTGCCAGCAGTCCGGGACAGGTCTCCTACGAGCAGTACTTC. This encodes CASSPGQVSYEQYF.

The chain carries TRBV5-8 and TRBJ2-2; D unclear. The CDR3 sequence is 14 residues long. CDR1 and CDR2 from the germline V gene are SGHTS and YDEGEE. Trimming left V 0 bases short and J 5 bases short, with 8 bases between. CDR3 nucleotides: TGTGCCAGCAGCTTGGTTCAGCGAACCGGGGAGCTGTTTTTT. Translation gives CASSLVQRTGELFF. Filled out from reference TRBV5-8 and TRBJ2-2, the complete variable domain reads EAGVTQSPTHLIKTRGQQATLRCSPISGHTSVYWYQQALGLGLQFLLWYDEGEERNRGNFPPRFSGRQFPNYSSELNVNALELEDSALYLCASSLVQRTGELFFGEGSRLTVL.

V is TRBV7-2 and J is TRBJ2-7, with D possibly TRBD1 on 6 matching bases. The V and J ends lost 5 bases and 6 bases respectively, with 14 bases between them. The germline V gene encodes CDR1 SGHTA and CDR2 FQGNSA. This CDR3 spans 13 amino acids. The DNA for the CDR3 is TGTGCCAGCAGCACACAGGGTGGCGGCGAGCAGTACTTC. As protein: CASSTQGGGEQYF. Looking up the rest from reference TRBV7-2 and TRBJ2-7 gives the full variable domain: GAGVSQSPSNKVTEKGKDVELRCDPISGHTALYWYRQSLGQGLEFLIYFQGNSAPDKSGLPSDRFSAERTGGSVSTLTIQRTQQEDSAVYLCASSTQGGGEQYFGPGTRLTVT.

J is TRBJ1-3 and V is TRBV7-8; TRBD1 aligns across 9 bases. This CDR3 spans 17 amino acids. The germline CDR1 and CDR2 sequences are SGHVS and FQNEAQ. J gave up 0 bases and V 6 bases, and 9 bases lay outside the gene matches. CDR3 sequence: CASSYGTGPNSGNTIYF. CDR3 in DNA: TGTGCCAGCAGTTATGGGACAGGGCCGAACTCTGGAAACACCATATATTTT.

CDR3 sequence: CASNSGRGAYNEQFF. In DNA, the CDR3 is TGTGCCAGTAACTCAGGGAGGGGGGCCTACAATGAGCAGTTCTTC. The V and J genes are TRBV19 and TRBJ2-1, with D possibly being TRBD2 (7 bases). CDR3 length equals 15 residues. V lost 7 bases, J lost 2 bases, and 15 bases lay in between. The germline V gene has CDR1 LNHDA and CDR2 SQIVND (reference sequence).

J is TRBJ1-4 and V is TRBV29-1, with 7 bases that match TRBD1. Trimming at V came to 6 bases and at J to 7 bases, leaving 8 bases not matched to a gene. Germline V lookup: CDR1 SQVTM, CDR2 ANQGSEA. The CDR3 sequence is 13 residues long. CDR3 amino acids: CSVGGQGGEKLFF. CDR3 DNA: TGCAGCGTCGGGGGGCAGGGGGGTGAAAAACTGTTTTTT.

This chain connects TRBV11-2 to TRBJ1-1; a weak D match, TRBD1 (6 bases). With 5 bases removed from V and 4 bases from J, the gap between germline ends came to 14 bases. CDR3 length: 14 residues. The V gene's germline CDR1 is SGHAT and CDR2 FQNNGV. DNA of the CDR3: TGTGCCAGCAGCACTAAGGGGGGGAGCACTGAAGCTTTCTTT. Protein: CASSTKGGSTEAFF.

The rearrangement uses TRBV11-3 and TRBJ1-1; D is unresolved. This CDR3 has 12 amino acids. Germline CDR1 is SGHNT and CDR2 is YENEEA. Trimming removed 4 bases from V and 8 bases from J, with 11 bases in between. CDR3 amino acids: CASSSQRVEAFF. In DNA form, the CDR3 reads TGTGCCAGCAGCTCCCAGAGGGTCGAAGCTTTCTTT.

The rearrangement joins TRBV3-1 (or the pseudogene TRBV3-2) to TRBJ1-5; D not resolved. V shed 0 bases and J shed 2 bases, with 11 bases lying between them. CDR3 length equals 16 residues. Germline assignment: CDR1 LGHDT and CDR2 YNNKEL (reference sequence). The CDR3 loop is CASSQDSRGGNQPQHF. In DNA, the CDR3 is TGTGCCAGCAGCCAAGACTCCCGAGGAGGCAATCAGCCCCAGCATTTT.

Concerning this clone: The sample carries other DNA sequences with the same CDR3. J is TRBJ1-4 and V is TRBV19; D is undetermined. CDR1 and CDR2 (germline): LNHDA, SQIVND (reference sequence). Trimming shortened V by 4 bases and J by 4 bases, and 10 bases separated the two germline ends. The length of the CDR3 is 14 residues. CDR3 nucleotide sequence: TGTGCCAGTAGTACGACCGGACTTAATGAAAAACTGTTTTTT. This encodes CASSTTGLNEKLFF. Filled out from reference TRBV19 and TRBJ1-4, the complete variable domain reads DGGITQSPKYLFRKEGQNVTLSCEQNLNHDAMYWYRQDPGQGLRLIYYSQIVNDFQKGDIAEGYSVSREKKESFPLTVTSAQKNPTAFYLCASSTTGLNEKLFFGSGTQLSVL.

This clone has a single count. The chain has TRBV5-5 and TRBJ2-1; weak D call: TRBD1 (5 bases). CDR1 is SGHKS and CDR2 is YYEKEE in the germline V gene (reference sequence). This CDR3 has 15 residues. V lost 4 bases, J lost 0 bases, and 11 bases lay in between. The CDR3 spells CASSQFTGSYNEQFF. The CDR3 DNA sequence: TGTGCCAGCAGCCAGTTTACAGGCTCCTACAATGAGCAGTTCTTC.

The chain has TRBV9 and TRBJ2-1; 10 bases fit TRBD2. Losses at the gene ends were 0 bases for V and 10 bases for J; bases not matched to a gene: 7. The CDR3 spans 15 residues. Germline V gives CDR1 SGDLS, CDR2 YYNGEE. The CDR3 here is CASSVVSGGAGEQFF. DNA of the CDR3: TGTGCCAGCAGCGTAGTAAGCGGGGGGGCAGGGGAGCAGTTCTTC.

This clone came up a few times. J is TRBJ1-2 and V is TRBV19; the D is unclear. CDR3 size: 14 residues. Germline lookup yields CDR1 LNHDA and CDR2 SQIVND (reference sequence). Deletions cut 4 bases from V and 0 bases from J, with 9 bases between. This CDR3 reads CASSKIATNYGYTF. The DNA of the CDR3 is TGTGCCAGTAGTAAAATAGCAACTAACTATGGCTACACCTTC.

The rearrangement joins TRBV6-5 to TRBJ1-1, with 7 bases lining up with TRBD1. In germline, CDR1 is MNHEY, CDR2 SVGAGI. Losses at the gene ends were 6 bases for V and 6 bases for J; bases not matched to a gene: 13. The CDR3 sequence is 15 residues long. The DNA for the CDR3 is TGTGCCAGCAGCCGTTCGACAGGGAGAGGTGCTGAAGCTTTCTTT. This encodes CASSRSTGRGAEAFF.

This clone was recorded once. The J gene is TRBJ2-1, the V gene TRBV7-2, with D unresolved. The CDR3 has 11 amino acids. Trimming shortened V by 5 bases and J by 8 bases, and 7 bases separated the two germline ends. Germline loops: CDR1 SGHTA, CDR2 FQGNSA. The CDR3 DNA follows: TGTGCCAGCAGCCCCCTCGATGAGCAGTTCTTC. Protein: CASSPLDEQFF.

CDR3 in DNA: TGTGCCAGCGGGGTAGCGGGACTCACAGATACGCAGTATTTT. Amino acids: CASGVAGLTDTQYF. This sequence joins TRBV9 and TRBJ2-3, with TRBD2 matching 8 bases. The CDR3 totals 14 residues. Losses at the gene ends were 7 bases for V and 2 bases for J; bases not matched to a gene: 6. Germline V gene lookup returns CDR1 SGDLS and CDR2 YYNGEE.

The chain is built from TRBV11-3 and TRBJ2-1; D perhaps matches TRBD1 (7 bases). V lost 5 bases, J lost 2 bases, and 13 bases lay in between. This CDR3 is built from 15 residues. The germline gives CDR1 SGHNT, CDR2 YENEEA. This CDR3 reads CASSQAGQTYNEQFF. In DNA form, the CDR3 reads TGTGCCAGCAGCCAGGCGGGACAGACCTACAATGAGCAGTTCTTC.

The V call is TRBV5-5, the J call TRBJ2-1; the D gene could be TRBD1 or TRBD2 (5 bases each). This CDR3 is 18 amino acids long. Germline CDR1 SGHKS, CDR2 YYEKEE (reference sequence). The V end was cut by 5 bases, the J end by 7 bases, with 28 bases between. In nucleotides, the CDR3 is TGTGCCAGCAGTTACAATCCGGGACCGTCACGCCTGGGGAATGAGCAGTTCTTC. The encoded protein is CASSYNPGPSRLGNEQFF.

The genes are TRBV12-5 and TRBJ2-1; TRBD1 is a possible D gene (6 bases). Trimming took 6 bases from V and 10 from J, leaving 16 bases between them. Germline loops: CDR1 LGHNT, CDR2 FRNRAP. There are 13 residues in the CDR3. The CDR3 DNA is TGTGCTAGTGGGGAGACAGGTCGAGACGAGCAGTTCTTC. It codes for CASGETGRDEQFF.

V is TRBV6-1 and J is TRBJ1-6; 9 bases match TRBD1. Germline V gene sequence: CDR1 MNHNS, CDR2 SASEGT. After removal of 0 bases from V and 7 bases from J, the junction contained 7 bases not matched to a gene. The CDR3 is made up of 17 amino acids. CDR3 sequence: CASSEAGLGTGNSPLHF. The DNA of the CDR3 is TGTGCCAGCAGTGAAGCGGGTTTGGGGACAGGGAATTCACCCCTCCACTTT.